These T cell receptor beta chains were read from a single sample in a study of blood T cell repertoires in COVID-19. The assay was immunoSEQ multiplex PCR, and TCRdb's table has in-frame clones only and misses some. This sample has 150,000 to 200,000 clones, with about 85% found just once. Sequences were obtained from peripheral blood. The receptor set was obtained from an elderly man with COVID-19, enrolled during active disease. The CDR3 runs from the conserved cysteine through the conserved F or W. Fields, in order: CDR3 length, V gene, clone size, J gene, D gene, CDR3 protein, CDR3 DNA. A D gene is named only where the DNA matches it firmly. Clone size is shown for a subset of rows, as once, few, many or a class of expanded clone.

>15|TRBV24-1|NA|TRBJ2-3|NA
CATSDPKEGPDTQYF
TGTGCCACCAGTGATCCTAAAGAGGGCCCAGATACGCAGTATTTT
>15|TRBV15|NA|TRBJ1-2|NA
CATSSSTQASYGYTF
TGTGCCACCAGCAGCTCTACACAGGCATCCTATGGCTACACCTTC
>13|TRBV12-3/TRBV12-4|once|TRBJ1-5|NA
CASSAVLYQPQHF
TGTGCCAGCAGTGCGGTACTATATCAGCCCCAGCATTTT
>14|TRBV24-1|NA|TRBJ2-1|TRBD2
CATSSSGGPPEQFF
TGTGCCACCAGCTCCAGCGGGGGGCCCCCAGAGCAGTTCTTC
>13|TRBV2|NA|TRBJ1-6|NA
CASSPVPNSPLHF
TGTGCCAGCAGCCCGGTCCCTAATTCACCCCTCCACTTT
>15|TRBV6-6|NA|TRBJ1-6|NA
CASTPVTAGDSPLHF
TGTGCCAGCACCCCCGTAACTGCAGGGGACTCACCCCTCCACTTT
>15|TRBV5-1|NA|TRBJ1-5|NA
CASSPQGQGSQPQHF
TGCGCCAGCAGCCCCCAAGGGCAGGGCAGTCAGCCCCAGCATTTT
>14|TRBV7-8|NA|TRBJ2-3|TRBD2
CASSVFSGGDTQYF
TGTGCCAGCAGCGTATTCTCGGGGGGGGATACGCAGTATTTT
>15|TRBV10-2|NA|TRBJ1-5|TRBD1
CASSVDRAGNQPQHF
TGCGCCAGCAGTGTTGACAGGGCGGGCAATCAGCCCCAGCATTTT
>14|TRBV19|NA|TRBJ1-5|NA
CASSIETDNQPQHF
TGTGCCAGTAGTATAGAGACAGACAATCAGCCCCAGCATTTT
>16|TRBV4-3|once|TRBJ1-1|TRBD1
CASSQDPGQGKVEAFF
TGCGCCAGCAGCCAAGACCCGGGACAGGGGAAGGTTGAAGCTTTCTTT